This TCR beta chain is drawn from a study of blood T cells in healthy people across ages (dated by TCRdb to between 2014 and 2017). Notes on the research overall: In model experiments, template switching captured about one uniquely barcoded TCR beta cDNA molecule for every two T cells. To track age-related changes in TCR beta repertoire diversity, the study relied on deep sequencing normalized with unique cDNA molecular identifiers. Donors of different ages were randomly distributed across sequencing lanes to avoid experimental bias. The donors were split into four age groups: young (average about 16 years), middle-aged (over 35), aged (about 56) and long-lived (roughly 86). Two additional independent replicas of 1 million unique cDNA reads from the same blood draw were analyzed for two donors (one aged 18 to 30 and one aged 80 or older).

The roughly 42 donors, aged roughly 6 to 95 years, were systemically healthy Caucasian individuals from Russia. Approximately 9.3 milliliters of peripheral blood were collected from each donor into EDTA-treated Vacutainer tubes. Ficoll-Paque density-gradient centrifugation was used to isolate PBMCs, with at least 6 million per sample. Trizol reagent was used to extract total RNA from PBMCs, with at least 6 micrograms per sample. For every donor, an aliquot of PBMCs went through flow cytometry to measure the percentages of naive CD45RAhigh/CD27high T cells. The library was generated by 5' RACE. The data were produced on an Illumina HiSeq 2500. A second about 7 to 12 cycle PCR used a sample-barcoded 5' primer and a J-beta primer mix. A unique molecular identifier was introduced onto each TCR beta cDNA molecule by a template-switch 5' adaptor carrying 12 random nucleotides. Each sample yielded at least 2.5 million CDR3-containing paired-end reads. First-strand cDNA was synthesized from all RNA with the Mint cDNA synthesis kit, primed by a TRBC-specific oligonucleotide. Following uracil-DNA glycosylase treatment, a first 18-cycle PCR with universal primers M1SS and BC2_uni_R was performed on all cDNA. The authors' analysis ran thus. Normalization of each sample was performed by random selection of 1 million high-quality reads, each carrying a distinct molecular identifier. Reads sharing molecular identifiers were discarded rather than binned into consensus sequences. MiTCR, run with a Q25 quality threshold and the strictest error-elimination algorithm, handled CDR3 identification, clonotype clustering and error correction. A nonparametric unseen species model with Euler transformation was used to estimate lower-bound total TCR beta diversity. The public reads were reprocessed in TCRdb via fastp at Q25 and MiXCR, keeping in-frame beta chains. Rows are combined by CDR3 protein, so each entry shows the most common genes and DNA. What appears here as the V and J calls and clone size reflects TCRdb's work, not the paper's. Present in this sample are approximately 800,000 distinct CDR3 sequences, approximately 60% of which were seen just once. The top ten clonotypes cover more than 25% of the sample.

The germline V gene (reference sequence) yields DFQATT for CDR1 and SNEGSKA for CDR2. V is reduced by 0 bases and J by 9 bases, leaving a spacing of 6 bases between them. Measured from the cysteine to the phenylalanine, the CDR3 is 12 residues long. The kept DNA is CDR3 alone, 36 bases in frame from the first base. Overall results and qualifications from the work: The long-lived group showed more naive CD4+ T cells, fewer expanded clones and increased TCR diversity than the aged group, suggesting age selection. The CMV infection status of donors was not known, potentially confounding age-related changes in expanded clonotypes. Bulk unsorted PBMC profiling prevented conclusive comparison of naive and antigen-experienced compartments. Estimates of total diversity from one million sequenced T cells were regarded as lower bounds and underestimates. Observed TCR beta diversity per million T cells fell roughly linearly with age, and a significant reduction was already apparent by age around 36. There was a strong correlation between observed TCR beta diversity and the percentage of naive T cells measured by flow cytometry.

In its sample, this clonotype was seen once. The antigen it binds to is not known. No quality values exist for individual bases; no much larger clone is one base distant. This TCR was sampled from a man in his forties or fifties in good health. Source material: blood. The receptor chain draws on TRBV20-1 and TRBJ1-6; the D gene is not confidently resolved. The CDR3 protein is CSARDNGSPLHF. The sequenced DNA: TGCAGTGCTAGAGATAACGGTTCACCCCTCCACTTT.